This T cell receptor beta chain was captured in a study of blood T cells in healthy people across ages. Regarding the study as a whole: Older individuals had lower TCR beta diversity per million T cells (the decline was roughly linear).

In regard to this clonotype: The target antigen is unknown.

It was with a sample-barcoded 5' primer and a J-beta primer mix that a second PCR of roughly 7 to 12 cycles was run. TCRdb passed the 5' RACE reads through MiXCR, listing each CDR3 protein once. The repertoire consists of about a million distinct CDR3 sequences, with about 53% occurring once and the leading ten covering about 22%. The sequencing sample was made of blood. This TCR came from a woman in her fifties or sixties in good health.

This chain's CDR3 is CATKRGGTESDTQYF. For the CDR3, the DNA is TGTGCCACCAAACGGGGCGGGACTGAATCAGATACGCAGTATTTT. The rearrangement links TRBV6-1 to TRBJ2-3; D is possibly TRBD2 (6 bases). V lost 10 bases to trimming and J lost 4 bases, with 21 bases between them. The CDR3 extends over 15 amino acids. Germline V gene sequence: CDR1 MNHNS, CDR2 SASEGT.